Each of the 28 T cell receptor beta chains below was sequenced from the same sample in a study of shared clonotypes between healthy human individuals. It was CD45RO-negative cells, positively selected for CCR7, that made up naive CD8 cells, with terminally differentiated effector memory CD45RA+ cells excluded. Clones were sequenced by immunoSEQ multiplex PCR, and TCRdb holds only the in-frame ones, with some missing. The sample contains roughly 2.1 million clones, roughly 91% of which appear only once. The specimen was naive CD8+ T cells from PBMCs. These receptors were obtained from a man younger than 35 in good health. Some clones in this sample may be carry-over from other donors' samples.

This chain uses TRBV4-2 with TRBJ2-3; 9 nucleotides align to TRBD1. This CDR3 is built from 17 residues. J was trimmed by 5 bases and V by 0 bases; bases with no gene match: 9. CDR1 LGHNA and CDR2 YNFKEQ come from the germline V gene. CDR3 bases: TGTGCCAGCAGCCAAGATAACACAGGGGGCGAGGGAGATACGCAGTATTTT. Translation gives CASSQDNTGGEGDTQYF.

This clone was picked up one time. Other DNA sequences in this sample translate to the same CDR3. The chain joins TRBV5-1 to TRBJ1-1, with D hard to call. Trimming pared 2 bases from V and 0 bases from J, leaving 5 bases between. Germline CDR1 SGHRS, CDR2 YFSETQ. CDR3 size: 13 residues. This chain's CDR3 is CASSFRVNTEAFF. The CDR3 DNA is TGCGCCAGCAGCTTTCGTGTGAACACTGAAGCTTTCTTT.

The gene calls are TRBV7-2 and TRBJ1-5; TRBD1 is a possible D gene (6 bases). Trimming stripped 7 bases from V and 3 bases from J, with 13 bases between. The length of the CDR3 is 14 residues. Germline CDR1 reads SGHTA; CDR2 reads FQGNSA. The CDR3 region is CASTRTGSNQPQHF. In DNA form, the CDR3 reads TGTGCCAGCACCCGAACAGGGTCCAATCAGCCCCAGCATTTT.

This clone came up once. The chain recombines TRBV7-9 with TRBJ2-2; TRBD1 aligns across 7 bases. CDR3 length: 17 residues. V shed 8 bases and J 6 bases; nucleotides not matched to a gene: 18. Per germline, CDR1 SEHNR and CDR2 FQNEAQ (reference sequence). In DNA form, the CDR3 reads TGTGCCAGCCCCAAGCCAGCACCCATCCAGGGGGCCGGGGAGCTGTTTTTT. Encoded protein: CASPKPAPIQGAGELFF.

This sequence joins TRBV11-3 and TRBJ1-1; a possible D gene is TRBD1 (5 bases). Germline V gene data show CDR1 as SGHNT and CDR2 as YENEEA. Trimming removed 3 bases at V and 4 bases at J, with 12 bases between. The CDR3 has 14 amino acids. CDR3 sequence reads: CASSFRPGTTEAFF. For the CDR3, the DNA is TGTGCCAGCAGCTTCCGACCAGGGACCACTGAAGCTTTCTTT.

A single count supports this clone. This rearrangement joins TRBV4-3 to TRBJ2-5; perhaps D is TRBD1 or TRBD2 (5 bases each). The CDR3 contains 16 residues. Germline-derived CDR1 and CDR2 are LGHNA and YSLEER. Trimming removed 2 bases at V and 2 bases at J, with 15 bases between. The CDR3 sequence: CASSQTEGRLQETQYF. CDR3 coding DNA: TGCGCCAGCAGCCAAACCGAGGGGCGGCTTCAAGAGACCCAGTACTTC.

The chain has TRBV2 and TRBJ2-1; TRBD1 matches at 9 bases. The V segment lost 6 bases and the J segment 2 bases; nucleotides outside the gene matches: 5. Germline values: CDR1 SNHLY, CDR2 FYNNEI. The CDR3 covers 15 residues. The CDR3 loop is CASREDRGPYNEQFF. The CDR3, as DNA: TGTGCCAGCAGAGAGGACAGGGGTCCCTACAATGAGCAGTTCTTC. The full variable domain, its missing parts supplied by reference TRBV2 and TRBJ2-1, is EPEVTQTPSHQVTQMGQEVILRCVPISNHLYFYWYRQILGQKVEFLVSFYNNEISEKSEIFDDQFSVERPDGSNFTLKIRSTKLEDSAMYFCASREDRGPYNEQFFGPGTRLTVL.

This clone was recorded only once. This chain links TRBV27 with TRBJ2-1, with 8 bases lining up with TRBD2. The CDR3 spans 16 residues. Trimming cost V 3 bases and J 6 bases; bases outside gene matches: 10. The V gene's germline CDR1 is MNHEY and CDR2 SMNVEV (reference sequence). CDR3 amino acids: CASSLLWREVGNEQFF. CDR3 DNA: TGTGCCAGCAGTTTGCTCTGGCGGGAGGTAGGCAATGAGCAGTTCTTC.

The chain is built from TRBV6-6 and TRBJ2-1; D is perhaps TRBD1 (6 bases). The germline gives CDR1 MNHNY, CDR2 SVGAGI (reference sequence). The CDR3 runs 14 residues. Deletions cut 2 bases from V and 6 bases from J, with 11 bases between. The CDR3 protein is CASSYIKQGNEQFF. The CDR3 nucleotides are TGTGCCAGCAGTTACATCAAACAGGGCAATGAGCAGTTCTTC.

The chain carries TRBV7-2 and TRBJ1-2; unclear D gene. Germline CDR1 is SGHTA and CDR2 is FQGNSA. Between the trimmed V and J ends, which lost 10 bases and 4 bases, there was a span of 19 bases. The CDR3 has 14 residues. The CDR3 sequence is CATRGGPSFYGYTF. The DNA for the CDR3 is TGTGCCACCCGGGGAGGGCCAAGTTTCTATGGCTACACCTTC.

The chain is built from TRBV19 and TRBJ2-7; D is perhaps TRBD2 (5 bases). The V gene's germline CDR1 is LNHDA and CDR2 SQIVND (reference sequence). This CDR3 comprises 12 residues. The V end was cut by 9 bases, the J end by 7 bases, with 16 bases between. The CDR3 DNA reads as TGTGCCAGCCACGGGGTAGGGCGGGAGCAGTACTTC. Amino acids: CASHGVGREQYF.

This clone appeared a few times. The gene calls are TRBV11-2 and TRBJ1-1, with D unclear. The germline V gene encodes CDR1 SGHAT and CDR2 FQNNGV. The CDR3 has 14 amino acids. The ends were cut back, 5 bases at V and 0 bases at J, with 10 bases in the middle. CDR3 protein: CASSGRELNTEAFF. The CDR3 nucleotides are TGTGCCAGCAGCGGTCGGGAGCTGAACACTGAAGCTTTCTTT.

V gene TRBV11-2 combines with J gene TRBJ1-2, with D hard to call. Germline V lookup: CDR1 SGHAT, CDR2 FQNNGV. The CDR3 spans 15 residues. The V and J ends lost 3 bases and 4 bases respectively, with 15 bases between them. Here the CDR3 DNA reads TGTGCCAGCAGCTTTACCCCCGGGCAGATCTATGGCTACACCTTC. It is translated as CASSFTPGQIYGYTF.

V gene TRBV5-1 combines with J gene TRBJ1-2; 7 nucleotides match TRBD1. The CDR3 is made up of 18 amino acids. Germline V gene data show CDR1 as SGHRS and CDR2 as YFSETQ. The junction had 16 bases not matched to a gene; V was cut back by 4 bases and J by 1 base. The CDR3 DNA sequence: TGCGCCAGCAGCCCGCCCAGGGGACAGTCGGAGTATAACTATGGCTACACCTTC. This gives the protein CASSPPRGQSEYNYGYTF. The variable domain in full, completed from reference TRBV5-1 and TRBJ1-2, reads KAGVTQTPRYLIKTRGQQVTLSCSPISGHRSVSWYQQTPGQGLQFLFEYFSETQRNKGNFPGRFSGRQFSNSRSEMNVSTLELGDSALYLCASSPPRGQSEYNYGYTFGSGTRLTVV.

This clone was seen just once. Other DNA sequences in the sample encode the same CDR3. The chain carries TRBV5-1 and TRBJ2-7, with 7 positions matching TRBD1. J lost 3 bases, V lost 0 bases, and 3 bases had no gene match. Germline CDR1 SGHRS, CDR2 YFSETQ. The CDR3 length is 14 residues. CDR3 nucleotides: TGCGCCAGCAGCTTGGGCCGGGACAGCTACGAGCAGTACTTC. Encoded protein: CASSLGRDSYEQYF.

The chain recombines TRBV5-1 with TRBJ2-3; tentatively, D is TRBD1 (6 bases). V dropped 4 bases and J dropped 4 bases, with 13 bases sitting between them. CDR1 and CDR2 from the germline V gene are SGHRS and YFSETQ. The CDR3 is 14 amino acids. CDR3 nucleotides: TGCGCCAGCAGCGAGGGCAGGGGCCCAGATACGCAGTATTTT. Amino acids: CASSEGRGPDTQYF.

The chain employs TRBV4-1 and TRBJ1-2; D gene uncertain. In germline, CDR1 is MGHRA, CDR2 YSYEKL. V was cut by 0 bases and J by 8 bases, with 13 bases left in between. The CDR3 is 14 residues long. The CDR3 protein is CASSQDITATGYTF. CDR3 bases: TGCGCCAGCAGCCAAGATATAACGGCGACGGGCTACACCTTC.

This rearrangement joins TRBV5-4 to TRBJ2-7; 13 nucleotides match TRBD2. CDR1 and CDR2 (germline): SGHNT, YYREEE (reference sequence). CDR3 length: 15 residues. The junction had 5 bases not matched to a gene; V was cut back by 4 bases and J by 4 bases. The CDR3 sequence is CASSAGLAGSYEQYF. In DNA form, the CDR3 reads TGTGCCAGCAGCGCGGGACTAGCGGGATCATACGAGCAGTACTTC.

This chain connects TRBV28 to TRBJ1-5; TRBD1 might be the D (6 bases). Germline CDR1 reads MDHEN; CDR2 reads SYDVKM. The germline V and J ends were trimmed by 5 bases and 5 bases, with 10 bases remaining between them. This CDR3 has 13 residues. CDR3 sequence reads: CASSRQDYQPQHF. The CDR3 bases are TGTGCCAGCAGTAGACAGGACTATCAGCCCCAGCATTTT.

The CDR3 here is CASNLHTGRGYTF. In nucleotides, the CDR3 is TGTGCCAGCAACCTTCATACTGGGCGGGGCTACACCTTC. The chain uses TRBV11-2 and TRBJ1-2; D gene uncertain. The V gene lost 7 bases and the J gene lost 8 bases, with 17 bases spanning the gap. The CDR3 covers 13 residues. Germline loops: CDR1 SGHAT, CDR2 FQNNGV.

This chain links TRBV19 with TRBJ2-7; TRBD2 matches 8 bases. Germline assignment: CDR1 LNHDA and CDR2 SQIVND (reference sequence). V gave up 4 bases and J gave up 2 bases; unmatched junction bases: 7. The CDR3 is 15 residues long. In DNA, the CDR3 is TGTGCCAGTAGTAACGGGGGGGGATACCCCTACGAGCAGTACTTC. Its translation: CASSNGGGYPYEQYF.

V is TRBV7-9 and J is TRBJ2-7; 11 bases align to TRBD1. Germline trimming cut 5 bases from V and 2 bases from J; bases unmatched to any gene: 11. Germline V lookup: CDR1 SEHNR, CDR2 FQNEAQ (reference sequence). The CDR3 contains 17 residues. The CDR3 spells CASSGAPGTGGTYEQYF. CDR3 sequence (DNA): TGTGCCAGCAGCGGAGCTCCCGGGACAGGGGGTACCTACGAGCAGTACTTC. Full variable domain (missing parts from reference TRBV7-9 and TRBJ2-7): DTGVSQNPRHKITKRGQNVTFRCDPISEHNRLYWYRQTLGQGPEFLTYFQNEAQLEKSRLLSDRFSAERPKGSFSTLEIQRTEQGDSAMYLCASSGAPGTGGTYEQYFGPGTRLTVT.

The chain uses TRBV10-3 and TRBJ1-1; the D is unclear. CDR1 and CDR2 from the germline V gene are ENHRY and SYGVKD. V was trimmed by 2 bases and J by 0 bases, leaving 10 bases between them. This CDR3 has 15 residues. CDR3 loop: CAISEVPEMNTEAFF. CDR3 nucleotides: TGTGCCATCAGTGAGGTACCAGAAATGAACACTGAAGCTTTCTTT.

The rearrangement links TRBV9 to TRBJ2-1, with D unclear. With 0 bases removed from V and 1 base from J, the gap between germline ends came to 14 bases. There are 17 residues in the CDR3. CDR1 SGDLS and CDR2 YYNGEE come from the germline V gene. The CDR3 DNA sequence: TGTGCCAGCAGCGTAGACTGGGAAACGGATTCCTACAATGAGCAGTTCTTC. It translates to CASSVDWETDSYNEQFF.

This chain uses TRBV5-5 with TRBJ2-7; 7 bases agree with TRBD2. With V trimmed by 2 bases and J by 2 bases, 4 bases remained unmatched. The germline V gene encodes CDR1 SGHKS and CDR2 YYEKEE (reference sequence). The CDR3 is 14 amino acids. Here the CDR3 reads CASSFASGAYEQYF. CDR3 sequence (DNA): TGTGCCAGCAGCTTTGCTAGCGGAGCCTACGAGCAGTACTTC.

The rearrangement joins TRBV7-9 to TRBJ2-1; 7 bases align to TRBD2. V lost 5 bases, J lost 5 bases, and 12 bases stayed unmatched. The CDR3 totals 16 residues. CDR1 and CDR2 from the germline V gene are SEHNR and FQNEAQ (reference sequence). CDR3: CASSPPPGGVDNEQFF. CDR3 DNA sequence: TGTGCCAGCAGCCCCCCACCGGGAGGTGTAGACAATGAGCAGTTCTTC.

A word on this clone: Being one base from a much bigger clone, this may be a read error. The sample has other DNA sequences that encode this CDR3 too. J is TRBJ2-7 and V is TRBV27, with a tentative D call TRBD1 (5 bases). The length of the CDR3 is 13 residues. Trimming removed 4 bases at V and 2 bases at J, with 9 bases between. Germline CDR1 is MNHEY and CDR2 is SMNVEV (reference sequence). CDR3 amino acids: CASSSGQTYEQYF. The DNA for the CDR3 is TGTGCCAGCAGTTCAGGGCAGACCTACGAGCAGTACTTC.

This chain links TRBV28 with TRBJ2-7; 10 bases align to TRBD2. The CDR3 sequence is 14 residues long. The trim removed 5 bases at V and 3 bases at J, leaving 4 bases unmatched. From germline, CDR1 is MDHEN and CDR2 SYDVKM. In DNA form, the CDR3 reads TGTGCCAGCAGTCATATAGCGGGAGGCTACGAGCAGTACTTC. It translates to CASSHIAGGYEQYF.